These 16 T cell receptor beta chains originate from one sample sequenced in a study of a mutant IDH1 vaccine in newly diagnosed glioma. For these TCRs, the target antigens are not known. Stated time point: week 23, last vaccination. What each vaccine dose contained was 300 ug of mutant IDH1 20-mer peptide, accompanied by topical imiquimod. Measured with immunoSEQ multiplex PCR; TCRdb has only the in-frame clones, and not every one. This sample has 60,000 or so clones; roughly 84% occur once, and the top ten carry 4%. Sequencing was performed on PBMCs, taken from a glioma patient whose treatment included an IDH1 peptide vaccine. The receptors here all came from a young man with glioma.

The CDR3 nucleotides are TGCGCCAGCAGCGGGTCCGGGACAGCGAACACCGGGGAGCTGTTTTTT. Translated: CASSGSGTANTGELFF. The chain has TRBV5-1 and TRBJ2-2; TRBD1 aligns across 7 bases. The CDR3 runs 16 residues. Unmatched junction bases numbered 6, after V lost 4 bases and J lost 0 bases. Germline values: CDR1 SGHRS, CDR2 YFSETQ. The variable domain in full, completed from reference TRBV5-1 and TRBJ2-2, reads KAGVTQTPRYLIKTRGQQVTLSCSPISGHRSVSWYQQTPGQGLQFLFEYFSETQRNKGNFPGRFSGRQFSNSRSEMNVSTLELGDSALYLCASSGSGTANTGELFFGEGSRLTVL.

This chain links TRBV27 with TRBJ1-6; possibly TRBD1 for D (5 bases). Trimming stripped 7 bases from V and 6 bases from J, with 13 bases between. Germline V lookup: CDR1 MNHEY, CDR2 SMNVEV (reference sequence). The CDR3 contains 14 residues. CDR3 residues: CASTPAGTNSPLHF. The DNA for the CDR3 is TGTGCCAGCACCCCGGCGGGGACTAATTCACCCCTCCACTTT.

The gene calls are TRBV30 and TRBJ1-5; no reliable D call. V lost 0 bases and J 6 bases, leaving 6 bases between the germline ends. The CDR3 is 12 residues long. Germline values: CDR1 GTSNPN, CDR2 SVGIG (reference sequence). The CDR3 bases are TGTGCCTGGAGTGTAGAGGGTCAGCCCCAGCATTTT. Its translation: CAWSVEGQPQHF.

The rearrangement uses TRBV4-1 and TRBJ1-1, with D possibly being TRBD1 (6 bases). With 0 bases removed from V and 4 bases from J, the gap between germline ends came to 15 bases. The CDR3 loop spans 16 amino acids. The germline V gene encodes CDR1 MGHRA and CDR2 YSYEKL. CDR3 sequence (DNA): TGCGCCAGCAGCCAAGATCTAAACAGGGTGGGCACTGAAGCTTTCTTT. This codes for CASSQDLNRVGTEAFF.

The chain employs TRBV4-1 and TRBJ1-2; 9 nucleotides line up with TRBD1. The germline gives CDR1 MGHRA, CDR2 YSYEKL. The V segment lost 4 bases and the J segment 1 base; nucleotides outside the gene matches: 7. This CDR3 has 16 residues. CDR3 in amino acids: CASSPGQGKSNYGYTF. The DNA of the CDR3 is TGCGCCAGCAGCCCGGGACAGGGAAAGAGTAACTATGGCTACACCTTC.

This clone occurred once. The chain couples TRBV2 to TRBJ2-7; D is uncertain. Germline V CDR1 and CDR2: SNHLY, FYNNEI. Trimming pared 2 bases from V and 1 base from J, leaving 6 bases between. This CDR3 comprises 13 residues. The CDR3 DNA is TGTGCCAGCAGTGAATCAGATTCCTACGAGCAGTACTTC. Protein product: CASSESDSYEQYF.

This chain connects TRBV9 to TRBJ2-7, with D uncertain. CDR1 is SGDLS and CDR2 is YYNGEE in the germline V gene. The CDR3 totals 16 residues. Trimming left V 0 bases short and J 2 bases short, with 15 bases between. In DNA form, the CDR3 reads TGTGCCAGCAGCGTAGTACCGACTGCCCCTACCTACGAGCAGTACTTC. This gives the protein CASSVVPTAPTYEQYF. Full variable domain (rest looked up from reference TRBV9 and TRBJ2-7): DSGVTQTPKHLITATGQRVTLRCSPRSGDLSVYWYQQSLDQGLQFLIQYYNGEERAKGNILERFSAQQFPDLHSELNLSSLELGDSALYFCASSVVPTAPTYEQYFGPGTRLTVT.

The chain carries TRBV11-2 and TRBJ1-3; maybe TRBD1 (5 bases). The CDR3 is made up of 15 amino acids. V was clipped by 3 bases and J by 0 bases, with 9 bases between them. Germline CDR1 and CDR2: SGHAT and FQNNGV. This CDR3 is CASSLGGFSGNTIYF. The CDR3 region has the DNA TGTGCCAGCAGCTTGGGGGGTTTCTCTGGAAACACCATATATTTT.

The sample holds a few counts of this clone. This chain joins TRBV5-1 and TRBJ1-2; TRBD1 aligns across 7 bases. Trimming cost V 1 base and J 4 bases; bases outside gene matches: 7. This CDR3 comprises 15 residues. Germline V lookup: CDR1 SGHRS, CDR2 YFSETQ. In nucleotides, the CDR3 is TGCGCCAGCAGCTTGTATTCAGGGGGTGGCTATGGCTACACCTTC. This sequence encodes CASSLYSGGGYGYTF.

The chain combines TRBV6-6 with TRBJ2-5; D is perhaps TRBD2 (7 bases). The CDR3 runs 12 residues. The V gene lost 5 bases and the J gene lost 10 bases, with 14 bases spanning the gap. Germline V gives CDR1 MNHNY, CDR2 SVGAGI (reference sequence). The DNA of the CDR3 is TGTGCCAGCAGTCTGGGGGGGGGCGGCCAGTACTTC. Encoded protein: CASSLGGGGQYF.

V and J are TRBV18 and TRBJ2-7; D is possibly TRBD1 (5 bases). This CDR3 contains 14 residues. Per germline, CDR1 KGHSH and CDR2 LQKENI. Trimming pared 3 bases from V and 1 base from J, leaving 10 bases between. The CDR3, as DNA: TGTGCCAGCTCACCTCCAGGGCCGTCCTACGAGCAGTACTTC. Protein product: CASSPPGPSYEQYF. The full variable domain, with the rest looked up from reference TRBV18 and TRBJ2-7, is NAGVMQNPRHLVRRRGQEARLRCSPMKGHSHVYWYRQLPEEGLKFMVYLQKENIIDESGMPKERFSAEFPKEGPSILRIQQVVRGDSAAYFCASSPPGPSYEQYFGPGTRLTVT.

V is TRBV7-8 and J is TRBJ2-1, with D hard to call. Trimming removed 4 bases from V and 8 bases from J, with 9 bases in between. Germline V gene lookup returns CDR1 SGHVS and CDR2 FQNEAQ. The CDR3 spans 12 residues. The CDR3 loop reads CASSSRFDEQFF. CDR3 in DNA: TGTGCCAGCAGCTCCAGGTTCGATGAGCAGTTCTTC. The variable domain in full, completed from reference TRBV7-8 and TRBJ2-1, reads GAGVSQSPRYKVAKRGQDVALRCDPISGHVSLFWYQQALGQGPEFLTYFQNEAQLDKSGLPSDRFFAERPEGSVSTLKIQRTQQEDSAVYLCASSSRFDEQFFGPGTRLTVL.

The rearrangement joins TRBV11-2 to TRBJ2-7, with 7 nucleotides matching TRBD1. The ends lost 5 bases at V and 0 bases at J; junction bases unmatched: 7. The germline gives CDR1 SGHAT, CDR2 FQNNGV. This CDR3 spans 15 amino acids. CDR3 amino acids: CASSHRGRNSYEQYF. The CDR3 bases are TGTGCCAGCAGCCACAGGGGACGAAACTCCTACGAGCAGTACTTC.

V is TRBV15 and J is TRBJ2-7, with unresolved D. Looked up from germline, CDR1 is LNHNV and CDR2 is YYDKDF (reference sequence). Trimming took 5 bases from V and 3 from J, leaving 11 bases between them. This CDR3 is 13 amino acids long. The CDR3 region has the DNA TGTGCCACCAGCCCCCGGGTCGGCTACGAGCAGTACTTC. Residues: CATSPRVGYEQYF.

The chain is built from TRBV19 and TRBJ2-2; 8 bases align to TRBD1. CDR3 length equals 14 residues. V shed 5 bases, J shed 4 bases, and the junction held 3 bases outside the gene matches. Germline V gene sequence: CDR1 LNHDA, CDR2 SQIVND (reference sequence). The DNA for the CDR3 is TGTGCCAGTAGTGACGACAGGGGCACCGGGGAGCTGTTTTTT. Amino acids: CASSDDRGTGELFF.

This rearrangement joins TRBV4-1 to TRBJ1-1; 11 bases are shared with TRBD1. V lost 6 bases to trimming and J lost 7 bases; unmatched junction nucleotides: 16. Germline CDR1 and CDR2: MGHRA and YSYEKL. The CDR3 spans 17 residues. CDR3 nucleotide sequence: TGCGCCAGCAGACACCCTGGGGGACAGGGGGTGAATGGTGAAGCTTTCTTT. Its protein product is CASRHPGGQGVNGEAFF.